The entry below gives a single T cell receptor beta chain sequence along with its context. The sample belongs to a study of T cell changes during pregnancy in multiple sclerosis. Clones were sequenced by immunoSEQ multiplex PCR, and TCRdb holds only the in-frame ones, with some missing. The sample holds tens of thousands of clones; 93% are singletons and the top ten take around 1.4%. The CDR3 is made up of 10 amino acids. Germline values: CDR1 DFQATT, CDR2 SNEGSKA (reference sequence). V was shortened by 6 bases and J by 4 bases, with 3 bases between the two germline ends. The sequenced sample was peripheral blood, obtained in the third trimester of pregnancy. The V and J genes are TRBV20-1 and TRBJ1-4, with D unresolved. This sequence originates from a female donor in good health, enrolled as a control in a pregnancy study. In DNA, the CDR3 is TGCAGTGCCTATAATGAAAAACTGTTTTTT. Its translation: CSAYNEKLFF.